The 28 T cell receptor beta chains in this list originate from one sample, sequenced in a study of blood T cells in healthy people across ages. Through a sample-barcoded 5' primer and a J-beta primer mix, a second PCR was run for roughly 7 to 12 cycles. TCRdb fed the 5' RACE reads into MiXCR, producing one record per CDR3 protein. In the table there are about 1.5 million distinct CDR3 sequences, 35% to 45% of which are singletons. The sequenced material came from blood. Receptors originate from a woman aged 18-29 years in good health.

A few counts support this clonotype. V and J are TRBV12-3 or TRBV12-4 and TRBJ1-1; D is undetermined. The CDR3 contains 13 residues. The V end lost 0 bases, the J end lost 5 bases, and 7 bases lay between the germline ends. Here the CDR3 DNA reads TGTGCCAGCAGTTTAGCGTTCGGAACTGAAGCTTTCTTT. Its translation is CASSLAFGTEAFF.

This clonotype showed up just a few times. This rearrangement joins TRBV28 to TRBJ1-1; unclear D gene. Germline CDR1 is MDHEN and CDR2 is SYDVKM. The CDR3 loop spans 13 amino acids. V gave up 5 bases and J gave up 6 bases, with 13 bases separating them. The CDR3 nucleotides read TGTGCCAGCAGTATCTCCGGGCCCCCTGAAGCTTTCTTT. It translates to CASSISGPPEAFF.

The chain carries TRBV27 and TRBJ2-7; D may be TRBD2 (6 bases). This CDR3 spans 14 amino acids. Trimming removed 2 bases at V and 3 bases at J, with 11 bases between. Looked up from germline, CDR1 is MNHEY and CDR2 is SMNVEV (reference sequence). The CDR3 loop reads CASSLVAGYYEQYF. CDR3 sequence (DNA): TGTGCCAGCAGTTTAGTGGCGGGGTACTACGAGCAGTACTTC.

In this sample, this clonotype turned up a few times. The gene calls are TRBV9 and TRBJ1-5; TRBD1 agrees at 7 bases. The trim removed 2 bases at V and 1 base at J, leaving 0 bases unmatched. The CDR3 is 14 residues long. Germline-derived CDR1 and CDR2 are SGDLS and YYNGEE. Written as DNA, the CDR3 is TGTGCCAGCAGCGTGGGACAGAGCAATCAGCCCCAGCATTTT. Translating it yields CASSVGQSNQPQHF.

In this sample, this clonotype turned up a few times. The CDR3 nucleotides read TGTGCCAGCAGGATGTCTGGTGGCAATCAGCCCCAGCATTTT. Translating it yields CASRMSGGNQPQHF. The rearrangement joins TRBV7-9 to TRBJ1-5; D remains ambiguous. The CDR3 sequence is 14 residues long. Trimming cost V 6 bases and J 2 bases, with 11 bases left between them. Germline assignment: CDR1 SEHNR and CDR2 FQNEAQ (reference sequence). Supplemented by reference TRBV7-9 and TRBJ1-5, the full variable domain reads DTGVSQNPRHKITKRGQNVTFRCDPISEHNRLYWYRQTLGQGPEFLTYFQNEAQLEKSRLLSDRFSAERPKGSFSTLEIQRTEQGDSAMYLCASRMSGGNQPQHFGDGTRLSIL.

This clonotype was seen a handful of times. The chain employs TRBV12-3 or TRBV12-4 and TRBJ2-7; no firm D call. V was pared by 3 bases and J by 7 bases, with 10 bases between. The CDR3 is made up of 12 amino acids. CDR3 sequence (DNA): TGTGCCAGCAGTTTTGGTCAACTGGAGCAGTACTTC. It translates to CASSFGQLEQYF.

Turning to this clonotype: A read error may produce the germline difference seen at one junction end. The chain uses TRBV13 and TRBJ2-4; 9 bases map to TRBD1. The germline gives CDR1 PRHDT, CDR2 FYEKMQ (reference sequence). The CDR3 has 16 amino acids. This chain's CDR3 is CASSYGQGWTKNIQYF. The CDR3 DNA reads TGCGCCAGCAGCTATGGACAGGGGTGGACCAAAAACATTCAGTACTTC.

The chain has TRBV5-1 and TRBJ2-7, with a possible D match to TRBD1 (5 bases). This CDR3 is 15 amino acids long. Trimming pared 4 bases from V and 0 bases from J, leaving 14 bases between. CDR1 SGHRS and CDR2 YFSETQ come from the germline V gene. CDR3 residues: CASSLGETDSYEQYF. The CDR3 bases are TGCGCCAGCAGCCTTGGAGAGACAGACTCCTACGAGCAGTACTTC.

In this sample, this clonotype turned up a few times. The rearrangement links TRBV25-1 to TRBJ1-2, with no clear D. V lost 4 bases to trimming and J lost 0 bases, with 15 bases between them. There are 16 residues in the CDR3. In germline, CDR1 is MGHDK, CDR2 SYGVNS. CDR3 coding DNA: TGTGCCAGCAGTGCGACTGGGAGACGGACTAACTATGGCTACACCTTC. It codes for CASSATGRRTNYGYTF.

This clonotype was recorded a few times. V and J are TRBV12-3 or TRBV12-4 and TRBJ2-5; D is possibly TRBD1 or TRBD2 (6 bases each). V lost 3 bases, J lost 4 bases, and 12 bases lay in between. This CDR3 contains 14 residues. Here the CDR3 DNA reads TGTGCCAGCAGTTTTGGGGGGCAGTCAGAGACCCAGTACTTC. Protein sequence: CASSFGGQSETQYF.

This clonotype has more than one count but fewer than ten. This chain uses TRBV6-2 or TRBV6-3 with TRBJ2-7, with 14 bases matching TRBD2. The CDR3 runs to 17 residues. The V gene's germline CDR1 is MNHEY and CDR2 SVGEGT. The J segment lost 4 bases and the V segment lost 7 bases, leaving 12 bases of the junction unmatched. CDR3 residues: CASTGLAGAEFRYEQYF. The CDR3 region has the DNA TGTGCCAGCACGGGACTAGCGGGAGCCGAATTCCGTTACGAGCAGTACTTC.

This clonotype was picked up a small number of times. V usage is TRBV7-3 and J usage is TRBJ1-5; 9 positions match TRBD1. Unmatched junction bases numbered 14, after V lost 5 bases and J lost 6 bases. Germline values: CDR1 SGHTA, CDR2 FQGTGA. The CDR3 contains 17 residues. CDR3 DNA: TGTGCCAGCAGCCAGGACAGGGGAAAAAACGGAACTCAGCCCCAGCATTTT. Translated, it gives CASSQDRGKNGTQPQHF.

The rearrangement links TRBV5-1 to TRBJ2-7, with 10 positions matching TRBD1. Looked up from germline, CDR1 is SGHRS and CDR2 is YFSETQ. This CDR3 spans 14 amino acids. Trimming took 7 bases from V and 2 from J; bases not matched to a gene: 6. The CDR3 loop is CASGPGQGTYEQYF. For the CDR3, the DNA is TGCGCCAGCGGACCGGGACAGGGGACCTACGAGCAGTACTTC.

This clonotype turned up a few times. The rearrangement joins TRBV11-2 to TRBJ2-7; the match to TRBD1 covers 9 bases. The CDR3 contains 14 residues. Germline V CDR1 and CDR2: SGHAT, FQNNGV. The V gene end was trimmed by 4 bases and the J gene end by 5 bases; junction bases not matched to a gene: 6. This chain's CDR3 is CASSWDRVGDEQYF. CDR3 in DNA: TGTGCCAGCAGCTGGGACAGGGTCGGGGACGAGCAGTACTTC. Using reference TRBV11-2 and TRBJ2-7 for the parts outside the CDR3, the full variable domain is EAGVAQSPRYKIIEKRQSVAFWCNPISGHATLYWYQQILGQGPKLLIQFQNNGVVDDSQLPKDRFSAERLKGVDSTLKIQPAKLEDSAVYLCASSWDRVGDEQYFGPGTRLTVT.

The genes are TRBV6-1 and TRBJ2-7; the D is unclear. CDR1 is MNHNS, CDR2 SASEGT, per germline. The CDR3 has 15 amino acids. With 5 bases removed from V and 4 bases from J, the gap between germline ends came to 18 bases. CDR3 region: CASSNQVDVEYEQYF. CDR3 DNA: TGTGCCAGCAGTAACCAGGTCGACGTGGAGTACGAGCAGTACTTC.

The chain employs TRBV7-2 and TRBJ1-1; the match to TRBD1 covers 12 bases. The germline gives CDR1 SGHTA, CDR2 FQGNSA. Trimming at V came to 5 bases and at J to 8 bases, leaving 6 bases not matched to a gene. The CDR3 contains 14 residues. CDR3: CASSRPGQGAEAFF. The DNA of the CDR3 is TGTGCCAGCAGCCGACCGGGACAGGGGGCAGAAGCTTTCTTT.

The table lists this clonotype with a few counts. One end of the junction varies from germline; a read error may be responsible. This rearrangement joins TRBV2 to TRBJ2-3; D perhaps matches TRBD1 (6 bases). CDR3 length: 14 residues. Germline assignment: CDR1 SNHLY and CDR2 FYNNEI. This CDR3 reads CARARAGVPDTQYF. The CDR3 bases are TGTGCCAGGGCGAGGGCAGGGGTGCCAGATACTCAGTATTTT.

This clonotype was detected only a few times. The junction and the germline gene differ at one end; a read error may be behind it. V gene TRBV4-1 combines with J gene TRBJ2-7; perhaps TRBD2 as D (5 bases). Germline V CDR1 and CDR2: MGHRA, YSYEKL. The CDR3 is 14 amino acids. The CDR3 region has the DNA TGCACCAGCCTCCCGGGAAACGGGTCCTACGAGCAGTACTTC. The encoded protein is CTSLPGNGSYEQYF.

The CDR3 DNA is TGTGCCAGCAGCCTTACAGGGGTCGAGCAGTACTTC. Translated: CASSLTGVEQYF. The chain couples TRBV7-6 to TRBJ2-7, with 7 bases matching TRBD1. The CDR3 runs 12 residues. V was clipped by 5 bases and J by 6 bases; unmatched bases: 4. Germline assignment: CDR1 SGHVS and CDR2 FNYEAQ.

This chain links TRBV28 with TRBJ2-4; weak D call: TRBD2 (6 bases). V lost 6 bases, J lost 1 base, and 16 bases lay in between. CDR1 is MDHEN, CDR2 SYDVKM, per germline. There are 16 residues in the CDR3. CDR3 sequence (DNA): TGTGCCAGCAGCGGCGGCACCGGGAGTGCCAAAAACATTCAGTACTTC. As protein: CASSGGTGSAKNIQYF.

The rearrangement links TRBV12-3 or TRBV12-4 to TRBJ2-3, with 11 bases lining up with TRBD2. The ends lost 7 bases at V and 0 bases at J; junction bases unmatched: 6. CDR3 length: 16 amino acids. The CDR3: CASINLAGGSTDTQYF. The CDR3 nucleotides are TGTGCCAGCATCAACTTAGCGGGAGGGAGCACAGATACGCAGTATTTT.

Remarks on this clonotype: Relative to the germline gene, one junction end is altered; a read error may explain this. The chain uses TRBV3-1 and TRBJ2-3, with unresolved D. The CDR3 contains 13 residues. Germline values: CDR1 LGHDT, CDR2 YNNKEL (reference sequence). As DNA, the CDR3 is TGTGCCTGCAGCCTTACCACGGGAGATACGCAGTATTTT. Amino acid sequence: CACSLTTGDTQYF.

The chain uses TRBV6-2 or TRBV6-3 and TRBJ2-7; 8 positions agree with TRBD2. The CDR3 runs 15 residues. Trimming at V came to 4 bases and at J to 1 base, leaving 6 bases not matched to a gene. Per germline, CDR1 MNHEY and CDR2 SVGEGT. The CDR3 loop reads CASSLMTSVSYEQYF. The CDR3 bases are TGTGCCAGCAGTTTGATGACTAGCGTATCCTACGAGCAGTACTTC.

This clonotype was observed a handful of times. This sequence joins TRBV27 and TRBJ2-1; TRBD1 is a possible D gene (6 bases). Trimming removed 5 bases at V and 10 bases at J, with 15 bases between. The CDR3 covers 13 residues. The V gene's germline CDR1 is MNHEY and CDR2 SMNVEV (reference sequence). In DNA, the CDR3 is TGTGCCAGCAGTAAGCGGACAGCCTACGAGCAGTTCTTC. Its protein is CASSKRTAYEQFF.

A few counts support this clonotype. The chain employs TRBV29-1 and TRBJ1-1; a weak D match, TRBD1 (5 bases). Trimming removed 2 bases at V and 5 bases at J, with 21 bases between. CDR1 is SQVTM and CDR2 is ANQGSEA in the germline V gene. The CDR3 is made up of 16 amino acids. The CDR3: CSVENPRRLGGTEAFF. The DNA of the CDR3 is TGCAGCGTTGAAAACCCCAGGAGGCTTGGGGGTACTGAAGCTTTCTTT.

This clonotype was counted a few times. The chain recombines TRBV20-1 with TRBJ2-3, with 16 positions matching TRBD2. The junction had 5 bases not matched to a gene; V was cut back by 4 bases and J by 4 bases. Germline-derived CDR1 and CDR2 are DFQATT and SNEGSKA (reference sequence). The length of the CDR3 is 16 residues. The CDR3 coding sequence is TGCAGTGCTACGGGACTAGCGGGAGGGCTGGCAGATACGCAGTATTTT. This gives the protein CSATGLAGGLADTQYF.

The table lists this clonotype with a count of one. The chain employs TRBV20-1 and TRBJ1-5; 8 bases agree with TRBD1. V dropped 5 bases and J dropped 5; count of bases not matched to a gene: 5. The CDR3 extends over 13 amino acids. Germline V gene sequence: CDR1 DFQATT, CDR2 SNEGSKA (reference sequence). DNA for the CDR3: TGCAGTGCTGCAGGGGGCCGCGATCAGCCCCAGCATTTT. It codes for CSAAGGRDQPQHF.

The CDR3 nucleotides are TGTGCCAGCAGCTTAGGGAGGACTAGCGGGCCTTCCTACGAGCAGTACTTC. It codes for CASSLGRTSGPSYEQYF. The V call is TRBV13, the J call TRBJ2-7; 11 bases agree with TRBD2. With 0 bases clipped from V and 1 base from J, the junction kept 5 bases outside the gene matches. This CDR3 contains 17 residues. Germline V CDR1 and CDR2: PRHDT, FYEKMQ (reference sequence).